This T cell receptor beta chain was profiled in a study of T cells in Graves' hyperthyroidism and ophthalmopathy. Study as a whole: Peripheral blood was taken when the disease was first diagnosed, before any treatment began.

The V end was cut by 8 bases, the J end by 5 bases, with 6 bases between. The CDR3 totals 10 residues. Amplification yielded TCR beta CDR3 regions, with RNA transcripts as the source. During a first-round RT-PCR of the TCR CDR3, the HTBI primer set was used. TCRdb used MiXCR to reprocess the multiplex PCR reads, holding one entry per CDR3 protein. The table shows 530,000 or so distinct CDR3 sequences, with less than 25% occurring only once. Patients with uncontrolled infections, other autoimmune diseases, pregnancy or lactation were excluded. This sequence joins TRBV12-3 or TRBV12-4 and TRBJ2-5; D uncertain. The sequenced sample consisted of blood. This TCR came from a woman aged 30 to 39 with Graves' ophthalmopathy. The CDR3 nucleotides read TGTGCCAGCGGATGGGAGACCCAGTACTTC. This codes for CASGWETQYF.